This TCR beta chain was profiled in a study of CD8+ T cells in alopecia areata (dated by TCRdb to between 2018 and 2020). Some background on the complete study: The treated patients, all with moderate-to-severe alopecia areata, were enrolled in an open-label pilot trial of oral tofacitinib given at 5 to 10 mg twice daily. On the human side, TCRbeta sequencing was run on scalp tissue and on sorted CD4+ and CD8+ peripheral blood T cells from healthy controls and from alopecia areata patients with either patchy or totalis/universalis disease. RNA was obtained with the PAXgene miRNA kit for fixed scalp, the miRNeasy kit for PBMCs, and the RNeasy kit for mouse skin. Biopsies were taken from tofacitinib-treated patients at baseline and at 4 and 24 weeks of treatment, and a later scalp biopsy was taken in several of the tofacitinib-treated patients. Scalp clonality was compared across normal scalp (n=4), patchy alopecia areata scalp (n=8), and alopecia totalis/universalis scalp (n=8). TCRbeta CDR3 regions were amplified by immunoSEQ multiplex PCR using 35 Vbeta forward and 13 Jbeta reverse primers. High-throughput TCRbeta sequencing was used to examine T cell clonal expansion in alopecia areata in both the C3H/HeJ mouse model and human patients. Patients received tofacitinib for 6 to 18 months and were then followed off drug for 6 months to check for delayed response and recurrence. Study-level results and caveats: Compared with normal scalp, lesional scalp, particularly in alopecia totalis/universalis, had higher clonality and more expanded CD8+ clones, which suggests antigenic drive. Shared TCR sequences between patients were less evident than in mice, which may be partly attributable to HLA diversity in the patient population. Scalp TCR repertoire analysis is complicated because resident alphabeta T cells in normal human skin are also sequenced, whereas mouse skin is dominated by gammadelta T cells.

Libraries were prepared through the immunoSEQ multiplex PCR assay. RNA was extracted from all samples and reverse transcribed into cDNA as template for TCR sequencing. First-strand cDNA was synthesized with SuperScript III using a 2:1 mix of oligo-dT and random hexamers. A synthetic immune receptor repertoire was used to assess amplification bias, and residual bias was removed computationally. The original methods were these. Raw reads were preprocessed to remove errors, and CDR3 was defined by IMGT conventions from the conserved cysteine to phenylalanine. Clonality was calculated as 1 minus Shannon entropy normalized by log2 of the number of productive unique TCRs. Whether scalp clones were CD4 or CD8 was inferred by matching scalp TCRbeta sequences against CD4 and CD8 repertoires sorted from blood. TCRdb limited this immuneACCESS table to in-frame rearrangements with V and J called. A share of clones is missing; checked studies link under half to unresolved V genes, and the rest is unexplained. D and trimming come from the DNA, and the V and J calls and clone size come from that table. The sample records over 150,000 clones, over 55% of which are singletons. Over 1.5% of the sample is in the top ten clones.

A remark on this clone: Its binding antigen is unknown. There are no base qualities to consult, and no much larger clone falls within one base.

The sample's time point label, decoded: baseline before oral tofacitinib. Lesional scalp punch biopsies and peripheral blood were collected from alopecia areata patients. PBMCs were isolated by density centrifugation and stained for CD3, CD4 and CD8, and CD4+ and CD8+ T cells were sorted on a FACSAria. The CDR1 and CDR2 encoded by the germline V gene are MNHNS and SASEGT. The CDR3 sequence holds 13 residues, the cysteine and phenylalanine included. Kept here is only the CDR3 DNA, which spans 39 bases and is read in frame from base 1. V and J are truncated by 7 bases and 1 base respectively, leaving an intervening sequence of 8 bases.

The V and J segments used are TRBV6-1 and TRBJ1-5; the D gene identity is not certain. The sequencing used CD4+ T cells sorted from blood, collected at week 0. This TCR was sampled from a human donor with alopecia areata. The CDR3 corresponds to CASMVGSNQPQHF. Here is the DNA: TGTGCCAGCATGGTGGGAAGCAATCAGCCCCAGCATTTT.